A selection of T cell receptor beta chains follows, all from one sample in a study of chemoradiotherapy in HPV16-positive cancers. Measured with immunoSEQ multiplex PCR; TCRdb has only the in-frame clones, and not every one. Of roughly 30,000 clones in the sample, about 92% were seen once. The sample here was blood, taken from a patient who underwent chemoradiotherapy. All receptors derive from a human donor with HPV-associated anogenital cancer. The CDR3 runs from the conserved cysteine through the conserved F or W.

J	V	CDR3
TRBJ2-4	TRBV2	CASSPGQGFIAKNIQYF
TRBJ1-4	TRBV7-9	CASSPSNPKLFF
TRBJ2-5	TRBV5-1	CASSLAVGGPETQYF
TRBJ1-3	TRBV9	CASSTWDRDNTGNTIYF
TRBJ1-2	TRBV7-2	CASSPGPEYGYTF
TRBJ2-4	TRBV11-2	CASSVTSPRGTKNIQYF
TRBJ1-4	TRBV19	CASSIRGLSIGEKLFF
TRBJ2-7	TRBV19	CASSIAPRLYEQYF
TRBJ1-1	TRBV6-1	CASNRGRGLNTEAFF
TRBJ1-2	TRBV9	CASSVGSLKGGYTF
TRBJ1-2	TRBV27	CASSSGNYYGYTF
TRBJ2-1	TRBV4-2	CASSQASPGSYNEQFF
TRBJ1-2	TRBV28	CASSPPSRNYGYTF
TRBJ2-3	TRBV2	CASSRSGGQDTQYF
TRBJ1-6	TRBV19	CASSILRTGGNSPLHF
TRBJ2-7	TRBV10-3	CAISSDYYEQYF
TRBJ1-2	TRBV27	CASSLWGPGANYGYTF
TRBJ2-2	TRBV5-4	CASSFREGLNTGELFF
TRBJ2-7	TRBV7-2	CASSLAEYYEQYF
TRBJ2-3	TRBV7-9	CASSLVRTSGGADTQYF
TRBJ1-1	TRBV9	CASSPRALGDTEAFF
TRBJ1-2	TRBV12-1	CASSRLDRGRYGYTF
TRBJ1-6	TRBV18	CASSRDTDNSPLHF
TRBJ1-5	TRBV4-1	CASSQDESQPQHF
TRBJ1-2	TRBV19	CATRPGVRGYGYTF
TRBJ2-3	TRBV7-9	CASSPPRGRDADTQYF
TRBJ2-1	TRBV5-1	CASSGVAGSNEQFF
TRBJ2-7	TRBV11-3	CASSLDLTGRDEQYF
TRBJ2-1	TRBV5-4	CASSLVGTGGGDEQFF